This record covers a single T cell receptor beta chain. This CDR3 is 13 amino acids long. Looked up from germline, CDR1 is SGHAT and CDR2 is FQNNGV. V was trimmed by 8 bases and J by 0 bases, leaving 11 bases between them. As originally analysed: Cell counts per sample came from amplifying reference gene primers. The data were produced by immunoSEQ multiplex PCR, yet TCRdb's version contains in-frame clones alone and is incomplete. V, J and clone size reflect that table, while D and trimming were determined from the DNA. Of roughly 220,000 clones in the sample, approximately 78% were seen once. The data are from a study of blood T cell repertoires in COVID-19. For the study at large: COVID-19 samples, acute and convalescent, were from the United States, Italy and Spain. The analysed material was cDNA or gDNA that came from T cells, B-cell-depleted T cells, or PBMCs.

Sequenced sample: peripheral blood. The V call is TRBV11-2, the J call TRBJ2-7, with D perhaps matching TRBD2 (5 bases). The receptor was isolated from a woman over 75 with COVID-19, enrolled during active disease. The CDR3 sequence: CASVRDFSYEQYF. CDR3 DNA: TGTGCCAGCGTGAGGGATTTCTCCTACGAGCAGTACTTC.